Sequencing of this T cell receptor (beta chain) was carried out in a study of beta chain features in type 1 diabetes. cDNA synthesis used the whole RNA isolate, giving expressed TCRB sequences. Using immunoSEQ multiplex PCR, the repertoire was profiled, and TCRdb retains in-frame clones only, with some absent. The sample shows about 900,000 clones, 15% to 20% of them seen only once. Germline values: CDR1 MGHRA, CDR2 YSYEKL. The J segment lost 5 bases and the V segment lost 4 bases, leaving 15 bases of the junction unmatched. This CDR3 is built from 19 residues. This TCR came from a woman younger than 30 in good health. This sequence joins TRBV4-1 and TRBJ2-1, with 12 bases lining up with TRBD2. Sequencing was performed on naive CD4+ T cells from blood. This CDR3 is CASSPQGLAGGRSNNEQFF. In DNA form, the CDR3 reads TGCGCCAGCAGCCCTCAAGGGCTAGCGGGAGGGCGATCCAACAATGAGCAGTTCTTC.